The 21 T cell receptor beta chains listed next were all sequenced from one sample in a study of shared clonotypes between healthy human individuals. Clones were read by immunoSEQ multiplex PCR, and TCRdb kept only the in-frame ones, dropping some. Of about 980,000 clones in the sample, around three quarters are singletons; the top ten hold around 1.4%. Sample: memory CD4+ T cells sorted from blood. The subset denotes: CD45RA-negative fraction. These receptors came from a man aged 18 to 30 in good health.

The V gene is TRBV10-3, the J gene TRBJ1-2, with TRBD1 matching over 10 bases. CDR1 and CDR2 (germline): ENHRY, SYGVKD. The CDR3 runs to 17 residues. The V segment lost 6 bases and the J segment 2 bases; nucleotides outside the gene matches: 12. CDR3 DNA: TGTGCCATCAGGAAGGTCGTTCGGACAGGGGGAAACTATGGCTACACCTTC. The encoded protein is CAIRKVVRTGGNYGYTF.

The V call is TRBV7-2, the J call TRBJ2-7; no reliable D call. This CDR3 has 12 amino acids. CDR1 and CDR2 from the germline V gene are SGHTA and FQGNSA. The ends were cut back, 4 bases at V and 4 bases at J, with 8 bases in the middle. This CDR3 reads CASSSRRYEQYF. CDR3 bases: TGTGCCAGCAGCTCACGACGGTACGAGCAGTACTTC.

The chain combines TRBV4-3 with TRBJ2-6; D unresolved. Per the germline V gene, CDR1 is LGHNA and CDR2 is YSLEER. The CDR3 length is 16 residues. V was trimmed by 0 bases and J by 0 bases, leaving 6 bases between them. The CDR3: CASSQEINSGANVLTF. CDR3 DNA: TGCGCCAGCAGCCAAGAAATAAACTCTGGGGCCAACGTCCTGACTTTC.

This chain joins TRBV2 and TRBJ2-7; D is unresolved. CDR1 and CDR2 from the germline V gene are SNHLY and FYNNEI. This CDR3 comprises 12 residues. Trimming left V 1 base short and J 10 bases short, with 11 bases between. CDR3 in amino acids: CASSEDSHRQYF. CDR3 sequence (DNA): TGTGCCAGCAGTGAAGACTCCCATCGCCAGTACTTC.

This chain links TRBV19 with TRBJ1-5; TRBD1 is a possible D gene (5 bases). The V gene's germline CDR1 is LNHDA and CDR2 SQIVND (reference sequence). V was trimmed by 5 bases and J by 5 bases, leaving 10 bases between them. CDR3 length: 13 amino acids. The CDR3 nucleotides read TGTGCCAGTAGTCCCTCCAGGGATCAGCCCCAGCATTTT. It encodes CASSPSRDQPQHF.

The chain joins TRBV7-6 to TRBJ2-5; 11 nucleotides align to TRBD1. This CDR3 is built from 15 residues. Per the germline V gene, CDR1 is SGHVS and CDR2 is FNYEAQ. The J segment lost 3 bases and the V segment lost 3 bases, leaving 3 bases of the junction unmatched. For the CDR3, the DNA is TGTGCCAGCAGCTTGGGACAGGGGGGGGAAGAGACCCAGTACTTC. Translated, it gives CASSLGQGGEETQYF.

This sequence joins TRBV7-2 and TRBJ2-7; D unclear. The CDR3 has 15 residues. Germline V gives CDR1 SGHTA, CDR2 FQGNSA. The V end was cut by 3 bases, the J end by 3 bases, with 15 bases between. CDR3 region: CASSFRIGPGYEQYF. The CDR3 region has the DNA TGTGCCAGCAGCTTCCGGATCGGACCTGGCTACGAGCAGTACTTC. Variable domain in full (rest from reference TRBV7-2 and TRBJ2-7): GAGVSQSPSNKVTEKGKDVELRCDPISGHTALYWYRQSLGQGLEFLIYFQGNSAPDKSGLPSDRFSAERTGGSVSTLTIQRTQQEDSAVYLCASSFRIGPGYEQYFGPGTRLTVT.

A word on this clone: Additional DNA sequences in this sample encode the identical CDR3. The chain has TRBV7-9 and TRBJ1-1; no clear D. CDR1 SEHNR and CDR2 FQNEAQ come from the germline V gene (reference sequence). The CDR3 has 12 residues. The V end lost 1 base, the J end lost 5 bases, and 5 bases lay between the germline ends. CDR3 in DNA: TGTGCCAGCAGCTTAGGGTGGACTGAAGCTTTCTTT. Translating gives CASSLGWTEAFF.

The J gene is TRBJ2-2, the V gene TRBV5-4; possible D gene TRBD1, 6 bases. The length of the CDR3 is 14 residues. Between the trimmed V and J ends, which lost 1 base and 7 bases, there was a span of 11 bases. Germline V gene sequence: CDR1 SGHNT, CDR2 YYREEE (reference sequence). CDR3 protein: CASSLSGVGGELFF. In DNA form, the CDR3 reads TGTGCCAGCAGCTTGTCAGGGGTCGGCGGGGAGCTGTTTTTT.

This chain's CDR3 is CASSLLAGGQFF. CDR3 coding DNA: TGTGCCAGCAGCCTTCTAGCGGGGGGGCAGTTCTTC. This chain links TRBV5-4 with TRBJ2-1; 11 bases are a match to TRBD2. CDR3 length equals 12 residues. The V segment lost 4 bases and the J segment 12 bases; nucleotides outside the gene matches: 3. Germline CDR1 is SGHNT and CDR2 is YYREEE (reference sequence).

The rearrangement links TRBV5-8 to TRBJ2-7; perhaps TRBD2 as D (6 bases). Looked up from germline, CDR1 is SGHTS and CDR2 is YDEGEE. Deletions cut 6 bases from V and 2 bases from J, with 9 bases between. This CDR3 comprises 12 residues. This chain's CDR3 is CASTWGAYEQYF. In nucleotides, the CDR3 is TGTGCCAGCACCTGGGGGGCCTACGAGCAGTACTTC.

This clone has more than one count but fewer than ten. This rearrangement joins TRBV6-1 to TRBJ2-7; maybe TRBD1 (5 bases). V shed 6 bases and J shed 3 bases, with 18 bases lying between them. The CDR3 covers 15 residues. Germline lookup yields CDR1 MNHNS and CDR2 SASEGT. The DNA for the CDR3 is TGTGCCAGCAGCCCCGGGTCCCGACAGAGCTACGAGCAGTACTTC. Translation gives CASSPGSRQSYEQYF.

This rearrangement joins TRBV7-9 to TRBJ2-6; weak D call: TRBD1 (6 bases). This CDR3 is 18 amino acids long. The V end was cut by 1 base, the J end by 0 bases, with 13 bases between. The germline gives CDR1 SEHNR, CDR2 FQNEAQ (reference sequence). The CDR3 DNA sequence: TGTGCCAGCAGCTTAGAACTGACAGGCCTCTCTGGGGCCAACGTCCTGACTTTC. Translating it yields CASSLELTGLSGANVLTF.

The CDR3 DNA reads TGTGCCAGCAGCTTTCATCTGGCCCAGGAGACCCAGTACTTC. It translates to CASSFHLAQETQYF. The chain has TRBV11-1 and TRBJ2-5; no clear D. Germline V gene lookup returns CDR1 SGHAT and CDR2 FQDESV (reference sequence). Trimming pared 3 bases from V and 5 bases from J, leaving 13 bases between. The CDR3 is made up of 14 amino acids.

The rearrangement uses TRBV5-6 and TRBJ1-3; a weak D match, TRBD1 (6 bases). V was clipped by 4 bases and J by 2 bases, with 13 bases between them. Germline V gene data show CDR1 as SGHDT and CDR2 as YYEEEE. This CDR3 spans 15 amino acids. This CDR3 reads CASSLRTVTGNTIYF. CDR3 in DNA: TGTGCCAGCAGCCTCAGGACAGTAACTGGAAACACCATATATTTT.

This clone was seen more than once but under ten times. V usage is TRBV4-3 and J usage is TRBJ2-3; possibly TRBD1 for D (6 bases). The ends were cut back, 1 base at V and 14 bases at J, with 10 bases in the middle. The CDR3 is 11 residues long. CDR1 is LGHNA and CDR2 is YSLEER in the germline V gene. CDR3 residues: CASSQAGETYF. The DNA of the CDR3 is TGCGCCAGCAGCCAAGCAGGGGAAACGTATTTT.

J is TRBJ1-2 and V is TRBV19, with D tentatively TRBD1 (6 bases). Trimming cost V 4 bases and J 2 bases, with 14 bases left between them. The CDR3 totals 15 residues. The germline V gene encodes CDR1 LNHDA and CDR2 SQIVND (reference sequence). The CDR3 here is CASSTKQGTNYGYTF. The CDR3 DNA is TGTGCCAGTAGTACCAAACAGGGAACGAACTATGGCTACACCTTC.

The CDR3 spells CAVEQGRDQPQHF. The CDR3 nucleotides are TGTGCCGTCGAGCAGGGGCGTGATCAGCCCCAGCATTTT. The chain employs TRBV6-1 and TRBJ1-5; TRBD1 is a possible D gene (6 bases). CDR1 and CDR2 (germline): MNHNS, SASEGT. The CDR3 is 13 residues long. Trimming left V 11 bases short and J 5 bases short, with 16 bases between.

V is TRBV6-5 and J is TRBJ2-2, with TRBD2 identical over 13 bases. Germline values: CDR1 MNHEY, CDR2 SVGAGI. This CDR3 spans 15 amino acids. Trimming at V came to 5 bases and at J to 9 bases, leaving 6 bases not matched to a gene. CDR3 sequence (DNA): TGTGCCAGCAGTCCCGCGGGACTAGCGGGACGGGAGCTGTTTTTT. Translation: CASSPAGLAGRELFF.

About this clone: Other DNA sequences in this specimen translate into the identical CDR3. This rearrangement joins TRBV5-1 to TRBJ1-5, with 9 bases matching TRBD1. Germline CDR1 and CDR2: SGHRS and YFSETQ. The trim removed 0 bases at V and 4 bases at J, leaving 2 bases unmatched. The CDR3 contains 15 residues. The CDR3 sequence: CASSLEGQGNQPQHF. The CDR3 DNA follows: TGCGCCAGCAGCTTGGAGGGACAGGGTAATCAGCCCCAGCATTTT.

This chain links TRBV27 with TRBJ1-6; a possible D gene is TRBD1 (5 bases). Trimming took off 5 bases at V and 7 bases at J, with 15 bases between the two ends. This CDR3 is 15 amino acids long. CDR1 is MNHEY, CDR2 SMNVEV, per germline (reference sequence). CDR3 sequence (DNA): TGTGCCAGCAGTGACAGAGATTGGGGGAATTCACCCCTCCACTTT. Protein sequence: CASSDRDWGNSPLHF.